The rows below give T cell receptor beta chains drawn from one sample of a study of metastatic and nonmetastatic thyroid tumors. TCRdb re-called the PCR reads via MiXCR. Among roughly 58,000 clones listed, about 3.8% were seen once. The sequencing input was blood. These TCRs come from a female donor with papillary thyroid cancer or a benign thyroid nodule (not recorded which). Some clones in this sample may be carry-over from other donors' samples. The CDR3 runs from the conserved cysteine through the conserved F or W. A D gene is named only where the DNA matches it firmly. Clone size is given for some rows only: seen once, a few or many times, or a class if the clone is expanded.

J gene,V gene,clone size,D gene,CDR3 length,CDR3 protein,CDR3 DNA
TRBJ1-6,TRBV5-5,many,TRBD1,16,CASSLGQGGIYSPLHF,TGTGCCAGCAGCTTGGGACAGGGAGGAATATATTCACCCCTCCACTTT
TRBJ2-2,TRBV10-2,many,TRBD2,14,CASSSSGRAGELFF,TGCGCCAGCAGTTCTAGCGGGAGGGCCGGGGAGCTGTTTTTT
TRBJ1-2,TRBV6-5,.,.,9,CASSYGYTF,TGTGCCAGCAGTTATGGCTACACCTTC
TRBJ2-5,TRBV11-3,many,.,12,CASSSREETQYF,TGTGCCAGCAGCTCTCGGGAGGAGACCCAGTACTTC
TRBJ2-3,TRBV12-3/TRBV12-4,.,.,13,CASSFEGTDTQYF,TGTGCCAGCAGTTTTGAAGGGACAGATACGCAGTATTTT
TRBJ2-7,TRBV19,.,TRBD1,15,CASSRKDRGAYEQYF,TGTGCCAGTAGCAGAAAGGACAGGGGGGCATACGAGCAGTACTTC
TRBJ2-1,TRBV19,many,TRBD1,14,CASESTGGVNEQFF,TGTGCCAGCGAATCGACAGGGGGCGTCAATGAGCAGTTCTTC
TRBJ1-5,TRBV20-1,many,.,16,CSARAGGTGGNQPQHF,TGCAGTGCTAGAGCCGGGGGTACCGGCGGCAATCAGCCCCAGCATTTT
TRBJ2-4,TRBV19,many,TRBD2,14,CASRVAGGKNIQYF,TGTGCCAGTAGGGTAGCGGGAGGAAAAAACATTCAGTACTTC
TRBJ1-4,TRBV6-1,.,TRBD1,15,CASSTTQGAQEKLFF,TGTGCCAGCAGTACAACACAGGGGGCACAGGAAAAACTGTTTTTT
TRBJ2-3,TRBV20-1,few,TRBD2,18,CSAPLSPASGGATDTQYF,TGCAGTGCTCCCCTAAGCCCGGCTAGCGGGGGGGCAACAGATACGCAGTATTTT
TRBJ2-1,TRBV9,many,.,15,CASSVVASPDNEQFF,TGTGCCAGCAGCGTAGTGGCCTCCCCGGACAATGAGCAGTTCTTC
TRBJ2-7,TRBV2,many,.,13,CASSGTHSYEQYF,TGTGCCAGCAGTGGGACTCACTCCTACGAGCAGTACTTC